This TCR beta chain was sequenced in a study of early T cells in non-severe SARS-CoV-2 infection. About the research overall: Unsorted whole blood bulk RNA was sequenced, with unpaired chains.

Of note for this clonotype: The antigen is unknown.

Findings and caveats of the study: CD4 and private specificities were missed by VDJdb matching, which favored anti-spike CD8 responses.

V was shortened by 6 bases and J by 2 bases, with 8 bases between the two germline ends. CDR1 is LNHDA, CDR2 SQIVND, per germline (reference sequence). This CDR3 has 13 residues. Individual cDNA molecules carried attached unique molecular identifiers. One entry per CDR3 protein, called by TCRdb with MiXCR from the 5' RACE reads. The table lists roughly 45,000 distinct CDR3 sequences, around 6.5% of them singletons. This TCR was sampled from an adult who was a healthcare worker with PCR-confirmed SARS-CoV-2 infection or an uninfected control (not recorded which). The gene calls are TRBV19 and TRBJ2-1, with D unresolved. The input for sequencing was whole blood, taken at baseline. As DNA, the CDR3 is TGTGCCAGTAGCCTGACTGCCTACAATGAGCAGTTCTTC. Protein: CASSLTAYNEQFF.